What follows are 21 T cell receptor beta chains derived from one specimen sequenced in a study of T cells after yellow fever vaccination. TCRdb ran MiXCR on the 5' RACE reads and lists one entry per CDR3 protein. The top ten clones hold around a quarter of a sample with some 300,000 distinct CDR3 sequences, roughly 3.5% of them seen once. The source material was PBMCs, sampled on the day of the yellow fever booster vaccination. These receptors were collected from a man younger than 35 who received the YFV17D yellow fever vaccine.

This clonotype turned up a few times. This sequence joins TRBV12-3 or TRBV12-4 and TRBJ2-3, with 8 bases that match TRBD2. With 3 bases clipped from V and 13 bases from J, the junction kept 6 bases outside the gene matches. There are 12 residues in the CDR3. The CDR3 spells CASSFGLAQEYF. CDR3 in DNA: TGTGCCAGCAGTTTCGGACTAGCCCAGGAGTATTTT.

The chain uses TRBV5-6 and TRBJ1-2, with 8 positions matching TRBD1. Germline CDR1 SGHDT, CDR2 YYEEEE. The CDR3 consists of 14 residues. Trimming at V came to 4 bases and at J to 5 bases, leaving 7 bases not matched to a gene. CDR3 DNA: TGTGCCAGCAGCCTCCCGGGACAGGTATATGGCTACACCTTC. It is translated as CASSLPGQVYGYTF.

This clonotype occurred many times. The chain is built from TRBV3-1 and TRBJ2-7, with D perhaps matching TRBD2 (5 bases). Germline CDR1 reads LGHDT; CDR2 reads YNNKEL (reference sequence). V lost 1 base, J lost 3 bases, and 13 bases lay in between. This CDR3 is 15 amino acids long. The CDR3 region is CASSQGRAEIYEQYV. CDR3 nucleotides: TGTGCCAGCAGCCAAGGCCGAGCGGAGATCTACGAGCAGTACGTC.

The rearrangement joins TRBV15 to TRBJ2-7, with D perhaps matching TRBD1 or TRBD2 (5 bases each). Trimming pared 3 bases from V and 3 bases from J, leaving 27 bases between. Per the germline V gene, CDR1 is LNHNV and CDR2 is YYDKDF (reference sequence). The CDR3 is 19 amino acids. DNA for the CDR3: TGTGCCACCAGCAGGCAGCCCCTTGGCCGGGGCCCCCTTTTCTACGAGCAGTACTTC. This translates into CATSRQPLGRGPLFYEQYF.

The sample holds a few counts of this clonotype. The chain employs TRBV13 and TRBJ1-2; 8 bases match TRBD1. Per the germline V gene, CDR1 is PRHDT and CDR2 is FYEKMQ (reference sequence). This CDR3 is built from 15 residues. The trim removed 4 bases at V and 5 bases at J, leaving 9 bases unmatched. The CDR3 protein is CASSCLRDRPYGYTF. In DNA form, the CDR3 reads TGTGCCAGCAGCTGCCTCCGGGACAGGCCTTATGGCTACACCTTC. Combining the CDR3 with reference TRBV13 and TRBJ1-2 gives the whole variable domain AAGVIQSPRHLIKEKRETATLKCYPIPRHDTVYWYQQGPGQDPQFLISFYEKMQSDKGSIPDRFSAQQFSDYHSELNMSSLELGDSALYFCASSCLRDRPYGYTFGSGTRLTVV.

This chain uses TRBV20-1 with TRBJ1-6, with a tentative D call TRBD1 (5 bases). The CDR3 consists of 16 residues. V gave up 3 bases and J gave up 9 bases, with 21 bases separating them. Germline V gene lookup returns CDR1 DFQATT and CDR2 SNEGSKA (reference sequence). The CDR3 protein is CSASSLKGFWGSPLHF. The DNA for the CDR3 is TGCAGTGCTAGTTCTCTTAAGGGGTTCTGGGGTTCACCCCTCCACTTT.

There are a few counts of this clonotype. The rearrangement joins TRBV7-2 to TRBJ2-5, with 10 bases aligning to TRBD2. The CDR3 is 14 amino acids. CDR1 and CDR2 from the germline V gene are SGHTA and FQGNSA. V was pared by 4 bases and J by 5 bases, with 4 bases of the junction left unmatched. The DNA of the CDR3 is TGTGCCAGCAGCTCCACTAGCGGGGTGGAGACCCAGTACTTC. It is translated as CASSSTSGVETQYF.

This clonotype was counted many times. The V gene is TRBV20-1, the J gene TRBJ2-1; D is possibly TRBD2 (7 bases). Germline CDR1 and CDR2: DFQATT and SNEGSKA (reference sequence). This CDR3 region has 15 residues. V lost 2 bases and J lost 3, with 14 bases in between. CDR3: CSARTGGQHYNEQFF. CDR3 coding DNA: TGCAGTGCTAGAACCGGGGGGCAGCACTACAATGAGCAGTTCTTC.

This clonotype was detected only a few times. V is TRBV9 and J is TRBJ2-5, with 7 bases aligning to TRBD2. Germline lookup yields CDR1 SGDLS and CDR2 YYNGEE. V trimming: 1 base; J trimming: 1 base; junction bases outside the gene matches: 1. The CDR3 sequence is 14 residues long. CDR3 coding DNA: TGTGCCAGCAGCGTATGGGGGGGCCAAGAGACCCAGTACTTC. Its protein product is CASSVWGGQETQYF.

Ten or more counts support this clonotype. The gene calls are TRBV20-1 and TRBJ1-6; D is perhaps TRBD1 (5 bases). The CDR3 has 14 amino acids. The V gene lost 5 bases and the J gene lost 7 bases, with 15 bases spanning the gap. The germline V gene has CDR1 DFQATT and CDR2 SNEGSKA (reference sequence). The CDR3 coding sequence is TGCAGTGCTCGGGACCGCTTAGGGAATTCACCCCTCCACTTT. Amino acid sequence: CSARDRLGNSPLHF.

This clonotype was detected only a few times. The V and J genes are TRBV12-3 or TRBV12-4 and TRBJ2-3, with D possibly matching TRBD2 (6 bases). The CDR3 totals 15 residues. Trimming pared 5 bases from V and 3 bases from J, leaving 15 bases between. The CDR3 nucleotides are TGTGCCAGCAGTCGTAAGGATGGGGGGACAGATACGCAGTATTTT. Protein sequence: CASSRKDGGTDTQYF.

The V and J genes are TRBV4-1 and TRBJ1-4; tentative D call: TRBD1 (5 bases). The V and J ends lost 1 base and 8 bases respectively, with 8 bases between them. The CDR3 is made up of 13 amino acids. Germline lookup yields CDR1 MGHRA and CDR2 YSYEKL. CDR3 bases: TGCGCCAGCAGCCAAGTCAACAGGGAAAAACTGTTTTTT. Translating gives CASSQVNREKLFF.

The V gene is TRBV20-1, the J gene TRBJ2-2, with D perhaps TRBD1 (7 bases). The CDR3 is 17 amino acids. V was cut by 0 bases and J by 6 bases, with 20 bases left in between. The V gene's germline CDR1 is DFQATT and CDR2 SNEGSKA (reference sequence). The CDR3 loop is CSARDPSGGGKPGELFF. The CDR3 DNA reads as TGCAGTGCTAGAGATCCCAGCGGAGGGGGCAAACCCGGGGAGCTGTTTTTT.

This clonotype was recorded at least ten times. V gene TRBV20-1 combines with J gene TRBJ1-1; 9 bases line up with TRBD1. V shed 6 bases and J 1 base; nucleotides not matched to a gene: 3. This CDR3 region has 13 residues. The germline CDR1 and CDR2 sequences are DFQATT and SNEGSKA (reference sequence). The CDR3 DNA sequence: TGCAGTGCAGGACAGGGGACGAACACTGAAGCTTTCTTT. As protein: CSAGQGTNTEAFF.

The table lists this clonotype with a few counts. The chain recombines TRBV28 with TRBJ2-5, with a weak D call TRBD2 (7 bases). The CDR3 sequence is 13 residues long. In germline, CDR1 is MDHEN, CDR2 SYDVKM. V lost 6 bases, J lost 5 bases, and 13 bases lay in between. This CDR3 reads CASRGGGTETQYF. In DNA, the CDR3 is TGTGCCAGCAGAGGGGGGGGCACCGAGACCCAGTACTTC.

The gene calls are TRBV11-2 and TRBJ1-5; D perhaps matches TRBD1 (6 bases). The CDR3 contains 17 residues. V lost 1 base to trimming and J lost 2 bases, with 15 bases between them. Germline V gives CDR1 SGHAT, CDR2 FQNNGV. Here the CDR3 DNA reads TGTGCCAGCAGCTTAGCGGGCGGGGGCGGCGGCAATCAGCCCCAGCATTTT. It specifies CASSLAGGGGGNQPQHF. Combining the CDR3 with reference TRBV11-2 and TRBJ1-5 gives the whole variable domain EAGVAQSPRYKIIEKRQSVAFWCNPISGHATLYWYQQILGQGPKLLIQFQNNGVVDDSQLPKDRFSAERLKGVDSTLKIQPAKLEDSAVYLCASSLAGGGGGNQPQHFGDGTRLSIL.

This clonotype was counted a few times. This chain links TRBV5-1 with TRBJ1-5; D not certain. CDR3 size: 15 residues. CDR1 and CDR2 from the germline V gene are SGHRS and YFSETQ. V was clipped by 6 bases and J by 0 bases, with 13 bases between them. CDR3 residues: CASNLSPTSNQPQHF. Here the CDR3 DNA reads TGCGCCAGCAATCTAAGCCCCACTAGCAATCAGCCCCAGCATTTT.

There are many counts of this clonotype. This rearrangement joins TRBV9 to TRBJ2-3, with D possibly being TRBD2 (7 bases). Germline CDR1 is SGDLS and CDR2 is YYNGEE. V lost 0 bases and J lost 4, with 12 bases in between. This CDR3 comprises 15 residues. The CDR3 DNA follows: TGTGCCAGCAGCGTAGAGGCGGGGGCCGCAGATACGCAGTATTTT. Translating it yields CASSVEAGAADTQYF.

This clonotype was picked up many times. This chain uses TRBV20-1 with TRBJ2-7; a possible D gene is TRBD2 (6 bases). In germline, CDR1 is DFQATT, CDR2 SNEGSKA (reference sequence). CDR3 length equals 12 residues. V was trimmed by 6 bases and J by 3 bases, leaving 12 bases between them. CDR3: CSAQAGNYEQYF. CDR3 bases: TGCAGTGCCCAGGCGGGAAACTACGAGCAGTACTTC.

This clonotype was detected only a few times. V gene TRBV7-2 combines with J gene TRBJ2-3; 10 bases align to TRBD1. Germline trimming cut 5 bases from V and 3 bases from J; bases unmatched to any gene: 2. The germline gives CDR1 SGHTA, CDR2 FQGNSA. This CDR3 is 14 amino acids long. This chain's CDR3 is CASSQGQGTDTQYF. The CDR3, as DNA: TGTGCCAGCAGCCAGGGACAGGGGACAGATACGCAGTATTTT.

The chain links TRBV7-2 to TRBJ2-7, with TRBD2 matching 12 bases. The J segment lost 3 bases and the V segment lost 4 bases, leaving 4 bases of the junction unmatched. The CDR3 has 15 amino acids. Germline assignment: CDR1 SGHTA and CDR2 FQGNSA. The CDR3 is CASSYRLAGVYEQYF. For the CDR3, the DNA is TGTGCCAGCAGCTACCGACTAGCGGGGGTCTACGAGCAGTACTTC.